This record looks at one T cell receptor beta chain sequence and its context. This entry comes from a study of radiation and T cells in renal cell carcinoma. The assay was immunoSEQ multiplex PCR, and TCRdb's table has in-frame clones only and misses some. The sample has 130,000 to 150,000 clones, 70% to 90% seen once. Regarding time point: blood 4 weeks post-SBRT, at nephrectomy. Indicated treatment: 15 Gy SBRT to primary tumor, nephrectomy 4 weeks later. This receptor was identified in a woman aged 45-65 years with renal cell carcinoma. Material: blood, obtained from a patient whose treatment included radiotherapy and nephrectomy.

CDR3 region: CASSLDAGVRDTQYF. The CDR3 region has the DNA TGCGCCAGCAGCTTGGACGCAGGGGTTAGAGATACGCAGTATTTT. The V gene is TRBV5-1, the J gene TRBJ2-3; D is possibly TRBD1 (6 bases). The CDR3 is made up of 15 amino acids. Between the trimmed V and J ends, which lost 0 bases and 5 bases, there was a span of 13 bases. The germline V gene has CDR1 SGHRS and CDR2 YFSETQ.